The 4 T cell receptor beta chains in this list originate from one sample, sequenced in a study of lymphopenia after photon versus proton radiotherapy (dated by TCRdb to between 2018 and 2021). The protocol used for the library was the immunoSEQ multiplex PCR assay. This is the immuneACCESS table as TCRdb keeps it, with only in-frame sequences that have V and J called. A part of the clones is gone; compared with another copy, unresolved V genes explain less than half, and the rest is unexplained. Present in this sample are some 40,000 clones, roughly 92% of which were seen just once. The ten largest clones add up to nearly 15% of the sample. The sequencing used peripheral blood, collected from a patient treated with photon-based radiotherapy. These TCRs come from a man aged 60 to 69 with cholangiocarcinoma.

The CDR3: CATSGTGANVLTF. CDR3 nucleotide sequence: TGTGCCACCAGCGGAACTGGGGCCAACGTCCTGACTTTC. The chain carries TRBV19 and TRBJ2-6; perhaps TRBD2 as D (5 bases). The CDR3 consists of 13 residues. Germline V lookup: CDR1 LNHDA, CDR2 SQIVND (reference sequence). Trimming removed 10 bases at V and 2 bases at J, with 9 bases between.

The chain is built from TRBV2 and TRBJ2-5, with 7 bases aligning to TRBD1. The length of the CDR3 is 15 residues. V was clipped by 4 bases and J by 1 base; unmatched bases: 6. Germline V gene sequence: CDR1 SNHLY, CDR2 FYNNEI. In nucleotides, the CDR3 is TGTGCCAGCAGTGGGTGGACAGGACGCCAAGAGACCCAGTACTTC. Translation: CASSGWTGRQETQYF.

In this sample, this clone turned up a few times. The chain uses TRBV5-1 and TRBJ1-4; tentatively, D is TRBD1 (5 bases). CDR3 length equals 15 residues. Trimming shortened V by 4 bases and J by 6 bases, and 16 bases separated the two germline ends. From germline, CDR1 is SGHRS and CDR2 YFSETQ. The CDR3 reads CASSPYGDSDEKLFF. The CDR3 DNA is TGCGCCAGCAGCCCATACGGAGACAGTGATGAAAAACTGTTTTTT.

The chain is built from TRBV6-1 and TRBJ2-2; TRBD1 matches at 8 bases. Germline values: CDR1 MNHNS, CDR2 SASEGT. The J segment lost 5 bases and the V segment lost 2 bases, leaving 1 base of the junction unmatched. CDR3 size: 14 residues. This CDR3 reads CASSETGGTGELFF. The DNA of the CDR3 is TGTGCCAGCAGTGAAACAGGGGGGACCGGGGAGCTGTTTTTT.